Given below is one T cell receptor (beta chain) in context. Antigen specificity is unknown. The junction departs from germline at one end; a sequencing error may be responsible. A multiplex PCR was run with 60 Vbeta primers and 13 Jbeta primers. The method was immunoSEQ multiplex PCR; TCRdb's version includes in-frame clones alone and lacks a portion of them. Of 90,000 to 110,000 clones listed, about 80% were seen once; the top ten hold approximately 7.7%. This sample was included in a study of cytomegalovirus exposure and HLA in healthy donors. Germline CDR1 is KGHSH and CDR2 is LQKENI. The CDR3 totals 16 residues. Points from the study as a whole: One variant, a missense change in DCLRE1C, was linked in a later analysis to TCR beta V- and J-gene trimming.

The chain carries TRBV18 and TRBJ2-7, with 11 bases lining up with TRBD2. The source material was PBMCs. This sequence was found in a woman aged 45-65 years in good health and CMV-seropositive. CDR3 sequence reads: CTSSFRLAGYHYEQYF. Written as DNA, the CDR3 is TGTACCAGCTCCTTCAGACTAGCGGGATACCATTACGAGCAGTACTTC.